These T cell receptor beta chains were read from a single sample in a study of CD8 T cells in ankylosing spondylitis. TCRdb used MiXCR to reprocess the 5' RACE reads, holding one entry per CDR3 protein. In the table there are approximately 340,000 distinct CDR3 sequences, roughly 14% of which are singletons. The sample consisted of blood, either unsorted or a sorted T cell fraction (not recorded which). The receptor source for this set is a male donor with ankylosing spondylitis or in good health (not recorded which). CDR3s include the opening cysteine and the closing phenylalanine or tryptophan. A D gene is named only where the DNA matches it firmly. The size of a clone is reported for some rows only, either as once, few or many, or as a class for expanded clones.

TRBJ2-4 | TRBD2 | 15 | few | TRBV12-3/TRBV12-4 | TGTGCCAGCAGCCCTGGGGGGGGAGCCAAAAACATTCAGTACTTC | CASSPGGGAKNIQYF
TRBJ2-2 | - | 13 | few | TRBV10-2 | TGCGCCAGCAGTGAGAGATCCATCGGGGAGCTGTTTTTT | CASSERSIGELFF
TRBJ2-4 | - | 13 | many | TRBV12-3/TRBV12-4 | TGTGCCAGCTGCCAAGGAGCCAAAAACATTCAGTACTTC | CASCQGAKNIQYF
TRBJ2-5 | TRBD2 | 15 | few | TRBV6-2/TRBV6-3 | TGTGCCAGCGGCAGACTAGCGGTGATCCAAGAGACCCAGTACTTC | CASGRLAVIQETQYF
TRBJ1-5 | - | 13 | - | TRBV6-6 | TGTGCCAGCAGCCAGCTTCAATCAGGGCCCCAGCATTTT | CASSQLQSGPQHF
TRBJ1-4 | - | 15 | many | TRBV9 | TGTGCCAGCAGCGTAGGGTCCCTCGGTCGGGAAAAACTGTTTTTT | CASSVGSLGREKLFF
TRBJ1-2 | - | 12 | many | TRBV27 | TGTGCCAGCAGTTTCAACGGGGATGGCTACACCTTC | CASSFNGDGYTF
TRBJ1-2 | - | 14 | - | TRBV6-1 | TGTGCCAGCAGTCGCGACGGACTGAGTTCTGGCTACACCTTC | CASSRDGLSSGYTF
TRBJ2-7 | - | 12 | few | TRBV29-1 | TGCAGCGTTGAGGTCAGCTTAACAGAGCAGTACTTC | CSVEVSLTEQYF
TRBJ1-1 | TRBD1 | 14 | few | TRBV5-1 | TGCGCCAGCAGCTCACAGGGGGTTAGCACTGAAGCTTTCTTT | CASSSQGVSTEAFF
TRBJ1-4 | TRBD1 | 14 | many | TRBV27 | TGTGCCAGCAGTTTGCGCAGGGGGAATGAAAAACTGTTTTTT | CASSLRRGNEKLFF
TRBJ2-5 | - | 12 | few | TRBV11-2 | TGTGCCAGCAGCTTAGTTGAAGAGACCCAGTACTTC | CASSLVEETQYF
TRBJ1-4 | TRBD1 | 16 | - | TRBV12-3/TRBV12-4 | TGTGCCAGCAGTTTGGGCGTAGGGGGCGTGCGGGAAAAACTGTTTTTT | CASSLGVGGVREKLFF
TRBJ2-3 | - | 13 | few | TRBV13 | TGTGCCAGCAGCGTCAGGCCCACAGATACGCAGTATTTT | CASSVRPTDTQYF
TRBJ1-1 | - | 12 | few | TRBV15 | TGTGCCACCAGCACTAGACAGTCTGAAGCTTTCTTT | CATSTRQSEAFF
TRBJ2-5 | - | 14 | - | TRBV6-5 | TGTGCCAGCAGTTACGCCACAGGCGCCGGGACCCAGTACTTC | CASSYATGAGTQYF
TRBJ2-1 | - | 16 | many | TRBV7-2 | TGTGCCAGCAGCTTATGGGTGACAGTTCCCTACAATGAGCAGTTCTTC | CASSLWVTVPYNEQFF
TRBJ2-1 | TRBD2 | 12 | few | TRBV12-3/TRBV12-4 | TGTGCCAGCGGGCCTAGCGGCGGGCGGCAGTTCTTC | CASGPSGGRQFF
TRBJ1-6 | - | 13 | many | TRBV30 | TGTGCCTGGAGTGTGCAGGAGGATTCACCCCTCCACTTT | CAWSVQEDSPLHF
TRBJ2-1 | - | 14 | - | TRBV5-1 | TGCGCCAGCAGCCGCGCAGGGGAGGGGAATGAGCAGTTCTTC | CASSRAGEGNEQFF
TRBJ2-2 | - | 15 | - | TRBV11-2 | TGTGCCAGCAGCGGACAGCTAGGGAACACCGGGGAGCTGTTTTTT | CASSGQLGNTGELFF
TRBJ2-7 | - | 13 | few | TRBV12-3/TRBV12-4 | TGTGCCAGCAGTCTATCCAGTAATTACGAGCAGTACTTC | CASSLSSNYEQYF
TRBJ1-6 | - | 15 | few | TRBV27 | TGTGCCAGCAGCTGGCGCCCCCGCCCAGATTCACCCCTCCACTTT | CASSWRPRPDSPLHF
TRBJ2-5 | - | 14 | - | TRBV12-5 | TGTGCTAGTGGTTTGGCGCCAGGGGTCGAGACCCAGTACTTC | CASGLAPGVETQYF
TRBJ1-1 | - | 14 | few | TRBV6-5 | TGTGCCAGCAGTTCCGGGATGGGAAACACTGAAGCTTTCTTT | CASSSGMGNTEAFF
TRBJ2-7 | TRBD1 | 15 | - | TRBV7-9 | TGTGCCAGCAGCACCCTGGACAGGGGGCGGGACGAGCAGTACTTC | CASSTLDRGRDEQYF
TRBJ2-1 | TRBD2 | 14 | - | TRBV7-9 | TGTGCCAGCAGCTTAGGGCTAGCGGGGTATGAGCAGTTCTTC | CASSLGLAGYEQFF
TRBJ2-1 | TRBD2 | 17 | - | TRBV11-2 | TGTGCCAGCAGCTCCCCACGGTTCCGAGCGAGCGGGAGAAGTGAGTTCTTC | CASSSPRFRASGRSEFF
TRBJ1-2 | - | 14 | many | TRBV10-3 | TGTGCCATCAGTGACGGGGACGGACTAGATGGCTACACCTTC | CAISDGDGLDGYTF
TRBJ2-7 | - | 13 | - | TRBV29-1 | TGCAGCGTTGTAGGCAGGATGGGATACGAGCAGTACTTC | CSVVGRMGYEQYF
TRBJ2-5 | TRBD2 | 14 | few | TRBV11-2 | TGTGCCAGCAGCTCTTTAGCGGGAGAAGAGACCCAGTACTTC | CASSSLAGEETQYF
TRBJ2-2 | TRBD2 | 19 | - | TRBV4-1 | TGCGCCAGCAGCCCTCTCCCGACTAGCGGGGGGGCCAGGGGCGGGGAGCTGTTTTTT | CASSPLPTSGGARGGELFF
TRBJ2-5 | - | 16 | - | TRBV7-8 | TGTGCCAGCAGCTTAGCGAGAGGCGGAGCTCAAGAGACCCAGTACTTC | CASSLARGGAQETQYF
TRBJ2-7 | - | 17 | few | TRBV6-1 | TGTGCCAGCACCCACTCTTACACCGGGGACCTTGGGTACGAGCAGTACTTC | CASTHSYTGDLGYEQYF
TRBJ1-1 | TRBD1 | 14 | many | TRBV5-1 | TGCGCCAGCAGCCCTGGGACAGGGGGCACTGAAGCTTTCTTT | CASSPGTGGTEAFF
TRBJ2-3 | - | 15 | few | TRBV20-1 | TGCAGTGCTAGAGATACCCGCCATGTCACAGATACGCAGTATTTT | CSARDTRHVTDTQYF
TRBJ1-1 | - | 15 | - | TRBV4-1 | TGCGCCAGCAGCCATTTAGACGACGGCGGGACTGAAGCTTTCTTT | CASSHLDDGGTEAFF